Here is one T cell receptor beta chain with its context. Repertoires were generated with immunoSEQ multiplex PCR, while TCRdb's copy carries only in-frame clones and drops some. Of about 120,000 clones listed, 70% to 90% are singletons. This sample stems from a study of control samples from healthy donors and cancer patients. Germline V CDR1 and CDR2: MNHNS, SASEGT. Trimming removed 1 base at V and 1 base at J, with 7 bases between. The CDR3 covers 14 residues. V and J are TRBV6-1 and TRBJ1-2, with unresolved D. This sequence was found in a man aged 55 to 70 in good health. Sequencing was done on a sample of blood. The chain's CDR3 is CASSEGNSNYGYTF. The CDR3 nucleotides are TGTGCCAGCAGTGAAGGTAACAGTAACTATGGCTACACCTTC.